This entry lists 21 T cell receptor beta chains sequenced from one sample in a study of CD8 T cells in ankylosing spondylitis. Study observations and caveats: A TCR beta motif made of eight highly homologous variants seemed typical of ankylosing spondylitis blood.

No antigen has been assigned to these receptors. Each CDR3 protein gets one entry after TCRdb re-called the 5' RACE reads with MiXCR. The table has about 460,000 distinct CDR3 sequences, about 5.2% seen once. The source material was blood, either unsorted or a sorted T cell fraction (not recorded which). The receptor set was obtained from a male donor with ankylosing spondylitis.

The sample holds many counts of this clonotype. The V and J genes are TRBV6-2 or TRBV6-3 and TRBJ2-7; D is possibly TRBD2 (6 bases). V lost 6 bases and J 2 bases, leaving 11 bases between the germline ends. The CDR3 has 13 amino acids. The germline CDR1 and CDR2 sequences are MNHEY and SVGEGT. CDR3 bases: TGTGCCAGCAGGAAATCGGGGGCCTACGAGCAGTACTTC. Amino acids: CASRKSGAYEQYF.

The chain carries TRBV7-9 and TRBJ2-7; TRBD2 might be the D (5 bases). The germline CDR1 and CDR2 sequences are SEHNR and FQNEAQ (reference sequence). V was trimmed by 5 bases and J by 3 bases, leaving 17 bases between them. The CDR3 extends over 15 amino acids. The CDR3 loop reads CASSNAGEPYYEQYF. In DNA, the CDR3 is TGTGCCAGCAGCAACGCCGGGGAGCCCTACTACGAGCAGTACTTC. Variable domain in full (rest from reference TRBV7-9 and TRBJ2-7): DTGVSQNPRHKITKRGQNVTFRCDPISEHNRLYWYRQTLGQGPEFLTYFQNEAQLEKSRLLSDRFSAERPKGSFSTLEIQRTEQGDSAMYLCASSNAGEPYYEQYFGPGTRLTVT.

The CDR3 spells CASSLGTGGAYGNTIYF. CDR3 sequence (DNA): TGTGCCAGCAGCTTGGGGACAGGGGGCGCTTATGGAAACACCATATATTTT. V and J are TRBV7-2 and TRBJ1-3; 12 bases align to TRBD1. CDR3 length: 17 amino acids. Germline V gene sequence: CDR1 SGHTA, CDR2 FQGNSA. V shed 3 bases and J 3 bases; nucleotides not matched to a gene: 6.

This clonotype was seen ten or more times. This chain uses TRBV4-2 with TRBJ2-3, with 11 nucleotides matching TRBD1. The CDR3 has 15 amino acids. Unmatched junction bases numbered 7, after V lost 4 bases and J lost 7 bases. CDR1 LGHNA and CDR2 YNFKEQ come from the germline V gene. CDR3: CASSLLGQGDYTQYF. Written as DNA, the CDR3 is TGTGCCAGCAGCCTATTGGGACAGGGGGATTATACGCAGTATTTT.

V and J are TRBV5-1 and TRBJ1-1; D not resolved. The CDR3 consists of 14 residues. With 0 bases removed from V and 11 bases from J, the gap between germline ends came to 17 bases. The V gene's germline CDR1 is SGHRS and CDR2 YFSETQ. In nucleotides, the CDR3 is TGCGCCAGCAGCTTGGTTGGGCAGCCACTGGATGCTTTCTTT. This encodes CASSLVGQPLDAFF.

This clonotype was counted ten times or more. This chain links TRBV6-2 or TRBV6-3 with TRBJ1-5, with D perhaps TRBD1 (6 bases). Germline V CDR1 and CDR2: MNHEY, SVGEGT. This CDR3 has 13 amino acids. Trimming left V 6 bases short and J 7 bases short, with 13 bases between. CDR3 nucleotide sequence: TGTGCCAGCAGGCCAACAGGGAACCAGCCCCAGCATTTT. Translating it yields CASRPTGNQPQHF.

This clonotype was counted between two and nine times. The chain employs TRBV5-1 and TRBJ2-5, with 7 positions matching TRBD2. The ends lost 4 bases at V and 1 base at J; junction bases unmatched: 7. The CDR3 runs 15 residues. Looked up from germline, CDR1 is SGHRS and CDR2 is YFSETQ. DNA of the CDR3: TGCGCCAGCAGCCCTATCCCGGGAGGCCAAGAGACCCAGTACTTC. The encoded protein is CASSPIPGGQETQYF.

This clonotype showed up many times. CDR3 sequence reads: CASSIVPGQPYEQYF. Here the CDR3 DNA reads TGTGCCAGCAGCATCGTCCCGGGACAACCTTACGAGCAGTACTTC. This chain joins TRBV11-2 and TRBJ2-7; perhaps TRBD1 as D (6 bases). The CDR3 runs to 15 residues. Germline V gene lookup returns CDR1 SGHAT and CDR2 FQNNGV. V dropped 5 bases and J dropped 4 bases, with 18 bases sitting between them.

The table lists this clonotype with many counts. The gene calls are TRBV10-3 and TRBJ2-3, with 7 bases identical to TRBD1. Losses at the gene ends were 6 bases for V and 2 bases for J; bases not matched to a gene: 5. Germline loops: CDR1 ENHRY, CDR2 SYGVKD. CDR3 length equals 14 residues. CDR3 in DNA: TGTGCCATCAGGCGGACAGGAGCCACAGATACGCAGTATTTT. Amino acids: CAIRRTGATDTQYF.

There are many counts of this clonotype. The CDR3 here is CASSPSGTGGTDTQYF. The CDR3 DNA reads TGCGCCAGCAGCCCATCCGGGACAGGGGGCACAGATACGCAGTATTTT. This rearrangement joins TRBV5-1 to TRBJ2-3; 10 bases map to TRBD1. Germline loops: CDR1 SGHRS, CDR2 YFSETQ. This CDR3 has 16 residues. Unmatched junction bases numbered 6, after V lost 4 bases and J lost 1 base.

This clonotype was recorded many times. The V gene is TRBV24-1, the J gene TRBJ2-2; 7 bases match TRBD2. CDR3 length equals 14 residues. The germline V gene has CDR1 KGHDR and CDR2 SFDVKD. Germline trimming cut 9 bases from V and 1 base from J; bases unmatched to any gene: 4. CDR3 amino acids: CATGGGMNTGELFF. The CDR3 coding sequence is TGTGCCACCGGCGGGGGAATGAACACCGGGGAGCTGTTTTTT.

This clonotype was counted many times. The chain has TRBV7-8 and TRBJ1-3; maybe TRBD1 (5 bases). V was pared by 6 bases and J by 0 bases, with 15 bases between. The V gene's germline CDR1 is SGHVS and CDR2 FQNEAQ. This CDR3 has 16 residues. The CDR3 reads CASSTGSVFSGNTIYF. Written as DNA, the CDR3 is TGTGCCAGCAGTACAGGTTCAGTGTTCTCTGGAAACACCATATATTTT. The full variable domain, its missing parts supplied by reference TRBV7-8 and TRBJ1-3, is GAGVSQSPRYKVAKRGQDVALRCDPISGHVSLFWYQQALGQGPEFLTYFQNEAQLDKSGLPSDRFFAERPEGSVSTLKIQRTQQEDSAVYLCASSTGSVFSGNTIYFGEGSWLTVV.

Ten or more counts support this clonotype. The rearrangement links TRBV24-1 to TRBJ2-3; D gene unclear. Deletions cut 1 base from V and 4 bases from J, with 14 bases between. The CDR3 is made up of 16 amino acids. In germline, CDR1 is KGHDR, CDR2 SFDVKD. CDR3 in amino acids: CATSDFLSGRPDTQYF. CDR3 in DNA: TGTGCCACCAGTGATTTCTTATCCGGCAGACCAGATACGCAGTATTTT.

This clonotype has just a few counts. The chain employs TRBV11-2 and TRBJ2-7, with D maybe TRBD2 (6 bases). From germline, CDR1 is SGHAT and CDR2 FQNNGV. Between the trimmed V and J ends, which lost 5 bases and 3 bases, there was a span of 14 bases. CDR3 size: 14 residues. The CDR3 spells CASSHRLEVYEQYF. DNA for the CDR3: TGTGCCAGCAGCCACCGACTAGAAGTCTACGAGCAGTACTTC.

This clonotype was seen ten or more times. The V call is TRBV10-3, the J call TRBJ1-1, with D unresolved. V lost 6 bases and J lost 2, with 19 bases in between. There are 16 residues in the CDR3. CDR1 and CDR2 from the germline V gene are ENHRY and SYGVKD. CDR3 sequence: CAISGASGLLNTEAFF. Here the CDR3 DNA reads TGTGCCATCAGCGGCGCCTCGGGCCTTTTAAACACTGAAGCTTTCTTT.

This clonotype was counted many times. This chain connects TRBV12-3 or TRBV12-4 to TRBJ2-7, with D perhaps matching TRBD1 (5 bases). V shed 2 bases and J shed 5 bases, with 13 bases lying between them. The CDR3 runs 14 residues. CDR3 DNA: TGTGCCAGCAGTTTACACAGGAAGGGCAACGAGCAGTACTTC. Protein product: CASSLHRKGNEQYF.

This clonotype was counted many times. The V and J genes are TRBV6-5 and TRBJ2-2; 7 nucleotides agree with TRBD1. Unmatched junction bases numbered 2, after V lost 1 base and J lost 6 bases. There are 14 residues in the CDR3. Germline CDR1 MNHEY, CDR2 SVGAGI. CDR3 loop: CASSYYGQAGELFF. Here the CDR3 DNA reads TGTGCCAGCAGTTACTATGGACAGGCCGGGGAGCTGTTTTTT.

This chain uses TRBV18 with TRBJ2-5; perhaps D is TRBD1 or TRBD2 (6 bases each). The V gene's germline CDR1 is KGHSH and CDR2 LQKENI. Between the trimmed V and J ends, which lost 5 bases and 3 bases, there was a span of 16 bases. The CDR3 totals 15 residues. CDR3 sequence: CASSSGRRGKETQYF. CDR3 bases: TGTGCCAGCTCATCTGGACGGAGGGGGAAAGAGACCCAGTACTTC.

This clonotype occurred many times. The genes are TRBV7-9 and TRBJ2-5; D not certain. The V end was cut by 6 bases, the J end by 5 bases, with 10 bases between. The length of the CDR3 is 12 residues. Germline V gives CDR1 SEHNR, CDR2 FQNEAQ (reference sequence). The CDR3 sequence: CASRETLETQYF. The CDR3 bases are TGTGCCAGCAGGGAAACGTTGGAGACCCAGTACTTC.

This clonotype was detected ten times or more. J is TRBJ2-1 and V is TRBV5-1; tentatively, D is TRBD1 (6 bases). The CDR3 runs 15 residues. Trimming cost V 4 bases and J 0 bases, with 11 bases left between them. Germline CDR1 SGHRS, CDR2 YFSETQ. CDR3 protein: CASSPDRLSYNEQFF. In nucleotides, the CDR3 is TGCGCCAGCAGCCCAGACAGGCTCTCCTACAATGAGCAGTTCTTC.

This clonotype was observed at least ten times. The gene calls are TRBV5-1 and TRBJ2-5; the D is unclear. The V end lost 2 bases, the J end lost 4 bases, and 18 bases lay between the germline ends. This CDR3 spans 16 amino acids. Germline V gene data show CDR1 as SGHRS and CDR2 as YFSETQ. The chain's CDR3 is CASSLFVAPERETQYF. CDR3 nucleotides: TGCGCCAGCAGCTTATTTGTGGCACCCGAGAGAGAGACCCAGTACTTC.